Below, 20 T cell receptor beta chains from the same sample are listed, as sequenced in a study of blood T cells in healthy people across ages. The use of a sample-barcoded 5' primer and a J-beta primer mix characterized a second PCR of about 6 to 11 cycles. TCRdb re-called the 5' RACE reads with MiXCR, one entry per CDR3 protein. Of about a million distinct CDR3 sequences in the sample, approximately 49% were seen once. The sample consisted of blood. These receptors were taken from a man aged 25-45 years in good health.

This clonotype was seen a single time. This rearrangement joins TRBV9 to TRBJ1-2; D gene uncertain. Germline V lookup: CDR1 SGDLS, CDR2 YYNGEE. The V end lost 0 bases, the J end lost 4 bases, and 13 bases lay between the germline ends. The CDR3 extends over 15 amino acids. CDR3 amino acids: CASSVAADRFYGYTF. In DNA form, the CDR3 reads TGTGCCAGCAGCGTAGCCGCGGACCGATTCTATGGCTACACCTTC.

The rearrangement joins TRBV20-1 to TRBJ2-1; 7 positions match TRBD1. The V segment lost 3 bases and the J segment 7 bases; nucleotides outside the gene matches: 3. Per germline, CDR1 DFQATT and CDR2 SNEGSKA (reference sequence). This CDR3 is 12 amino acids long. The CDR3 nucleotides read TGCAGTGCTAGTTACAGGGGAAATGAGCAGTTCTTC. Its protein is CSASYRGNEQFF.

The sample holds a few counts of this clonotype. The CDR3 sequence: CASSLGAQATYNEQFF. The CDR3 region has the DNA TGTGCCAGCAGTTTAGGGGCCCAGGCCACCTACAATGAGCAGTTCTTC. The V call is TRBV12-3 or TRBV12-4, the J call TRBJ2-1; no clear D. With 1 base removed from V and 2 bases from J, the gap between germline ends came to 12 bases. The CDR3 has 16 amino acids.

This clonotype was counted a few times. The rearrangement joins TRBV28 to TRBJ2-7, with no clear D. CDR3 length: 12 amino acids. The germline V gene encodes CDR1 MDHEN and CDR2 SYDVKM. Trimming removed 4 bases at V and 3 bases at J, with 7 bases between. The CDR3 spells CASSSDHYEQYF. The DNA for the CDR3 is TGTGCCAGCAGTTCTGACCACTACGAGCAGTACTTC. Full variable domain (missing parts from reference TRBV28 and TRBJ2-7): DVKVTQSSRYLVKRTGEKVFLECVQDMDHENMFWYRQDPGLGLRLIYFSYDVKMKEKGDIPEGYSVSREKKERFSLILESASTNQTSMYLCASSSDHYEQYFGPGTRLTVT.

This clonotype was seen only once. At one boundary the junction diverges from the germline segment, which might be a read error. The rearrangement joins TRBV7-9 to TRBJ1-6, with D unresolved. The CDR3 sequence is 16 residues long. From germline, CDR1 is SEHNR and CDR2 FQNEAQ (reference sequence). The CDR3 nucleotides are TGTACCAGCAGCTTAAAGGGAAGCTCCTATAATTCACCCCTCCACTTT. Residues: CTSSLKGSSYNSPLHF.

V usage is TRBV11-2 and J usage is TRBJ2-3, with 10 bases fitting TRBD2. CDR1 and CDR2 (germline): SGHAT, FQNNGV. The length of the CDR3 is 16 residues. Losses at the gene ends were 6 bases for V and 7 bases for J; bases not matched to a gene: 13. In DNA, the CDR3 is TGTGCCAGCAGTTCTCCTAGCGGGGGTTTCTCACATACGCAGTATTTT. Translated, it gives CASSSPSGGFSHTQYF.

This clonotype was seen repeatedly, ten times or more. The chain joins TRBV4-1 to TRBJ2-5; D gene unclear. The V gene's germline CDR1 is MGHRA and CDR2 YSYEKL. With 4 bases removed from V and 3 bases from J, the gap between germline ends came to 12 bases. The CDR3 is 14 residues long. CDR3 protein: CASSPHMGKETQYF. The CDR3 nucleotides are TGCGCCAGCAGCCCACACATGGGAAAAGAGACCCAGTACTTC.

V and J are TRBV27 and TRBJ1-1; D is unresolved. The CDR3 has 14 amino acids. Trimming shortened V by 5 bases and J by 1 base, and 11 bases separated the two germline ends. Germline-derived CDR1 and CDR2 are MNHEY and SMNVEV (reference sequence). The CDR3 DNA reads TGTGCCAGCAGTGTATTCCCGCAGAACACTGAAGCTTTCTTT. Protein: CASSVFPQNTEAFF.

In regard to this clonotype: One end of the junction is discordant with germline, which a read error may explain. J is TRBJ1-5 and V is TRBV5-1; D possibly corresponds to TRBD1 (6 bases). CDR3 length: 14 amino acids. The germline V gene encodes CDR1 SGHRS and CDR2 YFSETQ. CDR3 in DNA: TGCGCCAGGAGCTTGGGGGGCTACAATCAGCCCCAGCATTTT. Amino acids: CARSLGGYNQPQHF.

The table lists this clonotype with a few counts. This CDR3 reads CASSELVGGTDTQYF. Here the CDR3 DNA reads TGTGCCAGCAGTGAATTGGTCGGGGGCACAGATACGCAGTATTTT. This chain connects TRBV25-1 to TRBJ2-3; a weak D match, TRBD2 (5 bases). This CDR3 has 15 amino acids. The V gene lost 1 base and the J gene lost 1 base, with 9 bases spanning the gap. Per germline, CDR1 MGHDK and CDR2 SYGVNS. The entire variable domain, with the rest obtained from reference TRBV25-1 and TRBJ2-3, is as follows: EADIYQTPRYLVIGTGKKITLECSQTMGHDKMYWYQQDPGMELHLIHYSYGVNSTEKGDLSSESTVSRIRTEHFPLTLESARPSHTSQYLCASSELVGGTDTQYFGPGTRLTVL.

The chain joins TRBV2 to TRBJ2-7; possibly TRBD1 or TRBD2 for D (5 bases each). The CDR3 contains 15 residues. Trimming removed 7 bases at V and 0 bases at J, with 16 bases between. Germline lookup yields CDR1 SNHLY and CDR2 FYNNEI. In DNA, the CDR3 is TGTGCCAGCATGATAGAGGCAGGGAGCTCCTACGAGCAGTACTTC. Residues: CASMIEAGSSYEQYF.

This clonotype occurred once. Mismatch with germline at one junction end may stem from a read error. The rearrangement links TRBV25-1 to TRBJ2-1; 13 nucleotides align to TRBD2. The CDR3 is 15 amino acids. The germline V gene has CDR1 MGHDK and CDR2 SYGVNS. The CDR3 DNA reads as TGTGCCAGCAGGACTAGCGGGGGGTTGTTCAATGAACAGTTCTTC. Its protein product is CASRTSGGLFNEQFF.

The gene calls are TRBV10-2 and TRBJ2-5, with 10 bases that match TRBD1. The DNA end is more similar to TRBJ2-7, so the J call may be wrong. The CDR3 has 17 residues. Germline CDR1 and CDR2: WSHSY and SAAADI. Written as DNA, the CDR3 is TGCGCCAGCAGTGTAGACCTCGCGGACAGGGGGAAGTACGAGCAGTACTTC. Its translation: CASSVDLADRGKYEQYF.

This chain connects TRBV10-3 to TRBJ2-1; 8 positions match TRBD1. Germline assignment: CDR1 ENHRY and CDR2 SYGVKD. This CDR3 has 13 amino acids. J gave up 6 bases and V 4 bases, and 2 bases lay outside the gene matches. The CDR3 DNA sequence: TGTGCCATCAGTGTACAGGGGGGCAATGAGCAGTTCTTC. Amino acids: CAISVQGGNEQFF.

The chain couples TRBV4-1 to TRBJ2-7, with 8 bases fitting TRBD2. Germline V gives CDR1 MGHRA, CDR2 YSYEKL. J lost 2 bases, V lost 1 base, and 4 bases had no gene match. This CDR3 region has 15 residues. The CDR3: CASSQGRGATYEQYF. CDR3 DNA: TGCGCCAGCAGCCAAGGGCGGGGGGCTACCTACGAGCAGTACTTC.

In DNA, the CDR3 is TGCGCCAGCAGCCAAGGGACAGGTGGGCCCTATGGCTACACCTTC. Protein: CASSQGTGGPYGYTF. The chain is built from TRBV4-1 and TRBJ1-2; TRBD1 agrees at 7 bases. The CDR3 loop spans 15 amino acids. Germline V gene sequence: CDR1 MGHRA, CDR2 YSYEKL. Trimming at V came to 1 base and at J to 4 bases, leaving 6 bases not matched to a gene.

As regards this clonotype: Since a much larger clone is just one base distant, this may be a read error. The chain employs TRBV28 and TRBJ2-5, with TRBD2 identical over 7 bases. CDR3 size: 14 residues. With 2 bases clipped from V and 11 bases from J, the junction kept 11 bases outside the gene matches. CDR1 is MDHEN and CDR2 is SYDVKM in the germline V gene. CDR3 in DNA: TGTGCCAGCAGTTTAGTAGCAACCGGGGGAGGGCAGTACTTC. Its protein is CASSLVATGGGQYF.

The chain joins TRBV7-2 to TRBJ2-1, with a weak D call TRBD2 (7 bases). Germline CDR1 is SGHTA and CDR2 is FQGNSA. The V gene lost 3 bases and the J gene lost 2 bases, with 14 bases spanning the gap. This CDR3 region has 16 residues. CDR3 sequence: CASSFGGGGTYNEQFF. The DNA for the CDR3 is TGTGCCAGCAGCTTTGGGGGCGGGGGTACCTACAATGAGCAGTTCTTC.

J is TRBJ1-2 and V is TRBV4-2; TRBD1 might be the D (6 bases). Deletions cut 4 bases from V and 2 bases from J, with 11 bases between. CDR3 length: 14 residues. Germline CDR1 and CDR2: LGHNA and YNFKEQ. CDR3: CASSPNRANYGYTF. As DNA, the CDR3 is TGTGCCAGCAGCCCCAACAGGGCGAACTATGGCTACACCTTC.

The CDR3 DNA is TGCAGTGCTAGAGTCGGGCCCGGGGCCCGCAATCAGCCCCAGCATTTT. The encoded protein is CSARVGPGARNQPQHF. The rearrangement joins TRBV20-1 to TRBJ1-5, with a possible D match to TRBD1 (5 bases). Trimming took 1 base from V and 2 from J, leaving 15 bases between them. Germline V lookup: CDR1 DFQATT, CDR2 SNEGSKA (reference sequence). The CDR3 is 16 amino acids.